This T cell receptor beta chain was captured in a study of shared clonotypes between healthy human individuals. Study-level findings and limits: Sampling covered blood only; tissue repertoires likely differ.

About this clone: Antigen specificity is unknown. The identical CDR3 is also encoded by other nucleotide sequences in the sample.

Trimming shortened V by 0 bases and J by 4 bases, and 4 bases separated the two germline ends. Per germline, CDR1 SGHRS and CDR2 YFSETQ. CDR3 size: 12 residues. The run depth of the assay was deep. TCRdb's copy holds only in-frame clones and misses some; the assay was immunoSEQ multiplex PCR. Counted here are fewer than 650,000 clones, 76% occurring once; the ten biggest clones make up roughly 13%. Genomic DNA came from 85 million to 95 million PBMCs in unsorted samples. The chain joins TRBV5-1 to TRBJ1-2; D is uncertain. The TCR comes from a woman aged 40 to 50 in good health. Some clones in this sample may be carry-over from other donors' samples. Sequencing was performed on PBMCs. In nucleotides, the CDR3 is TGCGCCAGCAGCTTGGTGGGCTATGGCTACACCTTC. Protein: CASSLVGYGYTF. Looking up the rest from reference TRBV5-1 and TRBJ1-2 gives the full variable domain: KAGVTQTPRYLIKTRGQQVTLSCSPISGHRSVSWYQQTPGQGLQFLFEYFSETQRNKGNFPGRFSGRQFSNSRSEMNVSTLELGDSALYLCASSLVGYGYTFGSGTRLTVV.